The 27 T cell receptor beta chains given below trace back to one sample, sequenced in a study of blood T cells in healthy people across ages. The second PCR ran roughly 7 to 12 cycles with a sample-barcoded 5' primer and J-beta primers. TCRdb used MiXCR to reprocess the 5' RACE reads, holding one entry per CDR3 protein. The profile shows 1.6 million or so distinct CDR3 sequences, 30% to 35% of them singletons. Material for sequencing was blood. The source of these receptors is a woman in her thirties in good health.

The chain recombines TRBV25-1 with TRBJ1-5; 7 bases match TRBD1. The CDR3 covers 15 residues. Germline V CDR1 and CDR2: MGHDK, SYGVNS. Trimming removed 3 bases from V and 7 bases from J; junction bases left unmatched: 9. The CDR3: CASSDWGTENQPQHF. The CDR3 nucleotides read TGTGCCAGCAGTGATTGGGGGACAGAGAACCAGCCCCAGCATTTT.

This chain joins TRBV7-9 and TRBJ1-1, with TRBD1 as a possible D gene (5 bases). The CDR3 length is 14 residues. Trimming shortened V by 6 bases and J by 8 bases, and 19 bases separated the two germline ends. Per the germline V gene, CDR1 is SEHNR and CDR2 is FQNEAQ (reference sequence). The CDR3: CASRSRQTSPEAFF. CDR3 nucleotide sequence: TGTGCCAGCAGGTCGCGACAGACGTCCCCCGAAGCTTTCTTT.

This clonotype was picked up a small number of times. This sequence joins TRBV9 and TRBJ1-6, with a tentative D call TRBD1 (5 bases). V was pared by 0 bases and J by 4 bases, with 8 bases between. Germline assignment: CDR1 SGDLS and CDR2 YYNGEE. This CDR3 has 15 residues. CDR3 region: CASSVGSGYNSPLHF. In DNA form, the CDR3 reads TGTGCCAGCAGCGTAGGTTCAGGGTATAATTCACCCCTCCACTTT. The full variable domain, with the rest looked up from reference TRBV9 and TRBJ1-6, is DSGVTQTPKHLITATGQRVTLRCSPRSGDLSVYWYQQSLDQGLQFLIQYYNGEERAKGNILERFSAQQFPDLHSELNLSSLELGDSALYFCASSVGSGYNSPLHFGNGTRLTVT.

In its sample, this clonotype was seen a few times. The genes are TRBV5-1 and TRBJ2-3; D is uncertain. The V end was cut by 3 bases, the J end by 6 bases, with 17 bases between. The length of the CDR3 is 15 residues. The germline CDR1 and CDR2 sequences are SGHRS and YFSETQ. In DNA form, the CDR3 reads TGCGCCAGCAGCTACAGTTTCTCCGGAGTGGATACGCAGTATTTT. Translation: CASSYSFSGVDTQYF.

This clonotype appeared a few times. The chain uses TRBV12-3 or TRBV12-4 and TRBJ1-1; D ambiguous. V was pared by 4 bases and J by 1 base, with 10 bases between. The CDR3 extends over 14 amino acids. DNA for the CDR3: TGTGCCAGCAGTTACTCGGGTGCGAACACTGAAGCTTTCTTT. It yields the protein CASSYSGANTEAFF.

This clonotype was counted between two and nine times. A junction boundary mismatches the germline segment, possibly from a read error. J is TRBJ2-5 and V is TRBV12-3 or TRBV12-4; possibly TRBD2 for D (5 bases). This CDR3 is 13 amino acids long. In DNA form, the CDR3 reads TGTGCCAGCAGGAACCGGGGTCAAGGGACCCAGTACTTC. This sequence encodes CASRNRGQGTQYF.

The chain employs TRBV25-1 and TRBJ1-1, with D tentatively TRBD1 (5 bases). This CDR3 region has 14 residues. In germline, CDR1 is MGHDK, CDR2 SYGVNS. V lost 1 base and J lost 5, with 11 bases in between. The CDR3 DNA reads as TGTGCCAGCAGTGAATGTACAGGTGGGACTGAAGCTTTCTTT. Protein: CASSECTGGTEAFF.

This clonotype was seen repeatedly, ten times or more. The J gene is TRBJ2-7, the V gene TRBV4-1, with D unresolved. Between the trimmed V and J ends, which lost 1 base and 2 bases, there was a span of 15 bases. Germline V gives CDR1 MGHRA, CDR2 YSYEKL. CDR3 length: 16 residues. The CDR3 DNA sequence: TGCGCCAGCAGCCAAGTCGATGCGTATCCCCCCTACGAGCAGTACTTC. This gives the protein CASSQVDAYPPYEQYF.

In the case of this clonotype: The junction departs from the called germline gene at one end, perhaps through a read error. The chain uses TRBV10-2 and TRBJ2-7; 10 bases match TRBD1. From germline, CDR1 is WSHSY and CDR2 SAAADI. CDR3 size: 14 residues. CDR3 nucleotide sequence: TGCGTCAGCAGTGAGGGACAGGGGTACTACGAGCAGTACTTC. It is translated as CVSSEGQGYYEQYF.

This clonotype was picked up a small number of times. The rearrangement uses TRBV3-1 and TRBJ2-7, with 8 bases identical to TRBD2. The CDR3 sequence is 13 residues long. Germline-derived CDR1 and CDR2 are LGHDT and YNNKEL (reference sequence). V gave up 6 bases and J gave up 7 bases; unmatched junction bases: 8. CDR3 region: CASRRGTRGEQYF. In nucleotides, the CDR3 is TGTGCCAGCAGACGCGGGACTAGAGGTGAGCAGTACTTC.

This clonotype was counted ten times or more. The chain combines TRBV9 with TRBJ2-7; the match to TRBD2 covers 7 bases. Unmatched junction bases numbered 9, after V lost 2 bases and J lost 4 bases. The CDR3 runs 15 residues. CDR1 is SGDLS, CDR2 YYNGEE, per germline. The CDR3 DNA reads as TGTGCCAGCAGCGTGAGCGGGGACGGAGGATACGAGCAGTACTTC. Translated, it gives CASSVSGDGGYEQYF.

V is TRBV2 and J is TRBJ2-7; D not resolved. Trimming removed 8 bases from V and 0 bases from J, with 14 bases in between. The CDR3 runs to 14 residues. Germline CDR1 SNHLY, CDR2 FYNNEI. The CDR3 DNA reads TGTGCCAGCTCCGGAGAATCTAACTCCTACGAGCAGTACTTC. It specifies CASSGESNSYEQYF.

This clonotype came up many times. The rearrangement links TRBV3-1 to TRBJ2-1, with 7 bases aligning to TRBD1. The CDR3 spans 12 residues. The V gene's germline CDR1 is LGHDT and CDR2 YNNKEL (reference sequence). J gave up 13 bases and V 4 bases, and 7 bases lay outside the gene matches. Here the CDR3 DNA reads TGTGCCAGCAGCCGACGGACAGGCCTACAGTTCTTC. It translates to CASSRRTGLQFF.

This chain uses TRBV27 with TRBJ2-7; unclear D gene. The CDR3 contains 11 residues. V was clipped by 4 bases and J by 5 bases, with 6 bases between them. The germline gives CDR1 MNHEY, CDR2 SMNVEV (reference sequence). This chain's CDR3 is CASSSVNEQYF. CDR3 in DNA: TGTGCCAGCAGTTCGGTAAACGAGCAGTACTTC.

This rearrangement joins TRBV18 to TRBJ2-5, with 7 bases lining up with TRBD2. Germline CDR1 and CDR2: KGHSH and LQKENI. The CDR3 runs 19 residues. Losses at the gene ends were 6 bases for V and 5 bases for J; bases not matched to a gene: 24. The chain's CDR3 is CASSRPTNERGRRWETQYF. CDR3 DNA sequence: TGTGCCAGCTCCCGCCCGACGAATGAGCGGGGCCGTCGGTGGGAGACCCAGTACTTC.

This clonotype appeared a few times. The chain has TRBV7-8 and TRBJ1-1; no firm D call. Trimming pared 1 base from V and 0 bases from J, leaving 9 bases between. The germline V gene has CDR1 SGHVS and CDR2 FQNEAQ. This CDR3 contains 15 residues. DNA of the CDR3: TGTGCCAGCAGCTTAGATGGTTTAGTGAACACTGAAGCTTTCTTT. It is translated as CASSLDGLVNTEAFF.

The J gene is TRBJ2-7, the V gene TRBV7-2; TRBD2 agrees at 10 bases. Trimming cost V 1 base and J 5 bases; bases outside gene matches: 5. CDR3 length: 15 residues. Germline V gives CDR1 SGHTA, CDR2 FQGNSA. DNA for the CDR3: TGTGCCAGCAGCTTAGTGGGGACTAGCGAACACGAGCAGTACTTC. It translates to CASSLVGTSEHEQYF.

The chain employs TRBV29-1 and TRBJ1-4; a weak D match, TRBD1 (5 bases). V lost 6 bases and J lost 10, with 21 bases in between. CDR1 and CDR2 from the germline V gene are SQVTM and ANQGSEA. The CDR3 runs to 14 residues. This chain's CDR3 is CSVGVGTPGGKLFF. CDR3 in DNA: TGCAGCGTCGGGGTTGGGACCCCGGGAGGAAAACTGTTTTTT.

CDR3 sequence: CASSLIGLGGIPTDTQYF. In nucleotides, the CDR3 is TGTGCCAGCAGCTTAATCGGTTTGGGGGGAATACCCACAGATACGCAGTATTTT. The V gene is TRBV11-2, the J gene TRBJ2-3; possible D gene TRBD2, 6 bases. Trimming cost V 2 bases and J 2 bases, with 20 bases left between them. The V gene's germline CDR1 is SGHAT and CDR2 FQNNGV. The CDR3 totals 18 residues.

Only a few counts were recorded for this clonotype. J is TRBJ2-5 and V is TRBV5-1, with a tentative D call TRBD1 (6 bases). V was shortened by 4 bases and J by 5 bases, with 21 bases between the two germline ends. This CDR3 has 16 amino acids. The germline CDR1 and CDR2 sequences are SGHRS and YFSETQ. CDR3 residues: CASSPRDTDKTETQYF. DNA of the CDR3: TGCGCCAGCAGCCCCCGGGACACGGATAAGACGGAGACCCAGTACTTC.

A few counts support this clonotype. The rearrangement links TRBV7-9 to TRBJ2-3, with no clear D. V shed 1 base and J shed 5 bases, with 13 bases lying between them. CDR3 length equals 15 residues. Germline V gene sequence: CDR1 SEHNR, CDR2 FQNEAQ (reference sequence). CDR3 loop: CASSLVGGVGDTQYF. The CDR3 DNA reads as TGTGCCAGCAGCTTAGTGGGCGGAGTGGGAGATACGCAGTATTTT.

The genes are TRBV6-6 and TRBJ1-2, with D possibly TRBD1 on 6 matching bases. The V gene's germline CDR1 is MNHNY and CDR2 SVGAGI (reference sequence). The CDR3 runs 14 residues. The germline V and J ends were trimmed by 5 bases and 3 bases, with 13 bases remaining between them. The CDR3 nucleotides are TGTGCCAGCAGTCCCGGACAGAGGGACTATGGCTACACCTTC. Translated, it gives CASSPGQRDYGYTF.

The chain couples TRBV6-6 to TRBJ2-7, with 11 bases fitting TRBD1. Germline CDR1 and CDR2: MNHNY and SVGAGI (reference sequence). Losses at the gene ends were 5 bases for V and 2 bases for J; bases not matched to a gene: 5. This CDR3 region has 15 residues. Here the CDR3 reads CASSPGQGVPYEQYF. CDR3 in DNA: TGTGCCAGCAGTCCGGGACAGGGGGTGCCCTACGAGCAGTACTTC.

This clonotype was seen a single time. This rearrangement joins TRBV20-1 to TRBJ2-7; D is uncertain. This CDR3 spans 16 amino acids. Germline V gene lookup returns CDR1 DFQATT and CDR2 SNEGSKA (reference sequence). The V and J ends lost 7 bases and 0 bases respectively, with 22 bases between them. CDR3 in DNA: TGCAGTGATAGTGCTTATCGGCGGCCCAACTCCTACGAGCAGTACTTC. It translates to CSDSAYRRPNSYEQYF.

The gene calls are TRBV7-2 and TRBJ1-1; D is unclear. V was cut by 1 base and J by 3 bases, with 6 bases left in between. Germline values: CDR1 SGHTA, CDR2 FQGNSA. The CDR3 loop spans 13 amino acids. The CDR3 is CASSLGPYTEAFF. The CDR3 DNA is TGTGCCAGCAGCTTAGGTCCTTACACTGAAGCTTTCTTT.

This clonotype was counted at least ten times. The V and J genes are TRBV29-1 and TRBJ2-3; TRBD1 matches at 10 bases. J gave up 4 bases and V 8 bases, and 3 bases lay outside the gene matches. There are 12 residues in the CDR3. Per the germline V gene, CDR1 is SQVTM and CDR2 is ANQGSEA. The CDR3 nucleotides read TGCAGCTTAGGACAGGGGGCAGATACGCAGTATTTT. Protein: CSLGQGADTQYF.

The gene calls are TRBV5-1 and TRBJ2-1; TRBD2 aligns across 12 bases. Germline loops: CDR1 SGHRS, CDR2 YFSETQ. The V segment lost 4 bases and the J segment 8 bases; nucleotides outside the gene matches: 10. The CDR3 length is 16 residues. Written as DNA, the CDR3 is TGCGCCAGCAGCCGGGGACTAGCGGGCGCCGGGGATGAGCAGTTCTTC. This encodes CASSRGLAGAGDEQFF.